The rows below give T cell receptor beta chains drawn from one sample of a study of cytomegalovirus exposure and HLA in healthy donors. TCRdb keeps only in-frame clones here, not all; method: immunoSEQ multiplex PCR. Altogether under 95,000 clones are present, around 94% being singletons, with the ten largest covering approximately 3.6%. The material sequenced was PBMCs. The receptors were sampled from a woman under 30 in good health and CMV-seropositive. CDR3s include the opening cysteine and the closing phenylalanine or tryptophan. The D gene is left open where the match is weak. Expanded clones get a size class; other rows say once, few or many, or leave the size out.

>TRBD1|.|TRBV28|TRBJ2-7|14
CASRLTGDTYEQYF
TGTGCCAGCAGGTTGACAGGGGATACCTACGAGCAGTACTTC
>.|.|TRBV2|TRBJ2-1|14
CASSGGSGGNEQFF
TGTGCCAGCAGTGGTGGGTCCGGCGGCAATGAGCAGTTCTTC
>TRBD1|.|TRBV7-2|TRBJ1-5|14
CASSPQGDNQPQHF
TGTGCCAGCAGCCCTCAGGGGGACAATCAGCCCCAGCATTTT
>.|.|TRBV4-1|TRBJ1-4|16
CASSQEFRGEGEKLFF
TGCGCCAGCAGCCAAGAATTTCGGGGGGAGGGTGAAAAACTGTTTTTT
>.|.|TRBV6-5|TRBJ2-5|15
CASSPTGHREETQYF
TGTGCCAGCAGTCCCACCGGCCACAGAGAAGAGACCCAGTACTTC
>TRBD1|once|TRBV5-1|TRBJ2-7|16
CASSLGPGQGFYEQYF
TGCGCCAGCAGCTTGGGACCGGGACAGGGGTTCTACGAGCAGTACTTC
>TRBD1|.|TRBV27|TRBJ1-5|16
CASSLSSRGLDQPQHF
TGTGCCAGCAGTTTATCATCCAGGGGGCTGGATCAGCCCCAGCATTTT
>TRBD1|once|TRBV9|TRBJ1-2|13
CASSGQGAGGYTF
TGTGCCAGCAGCGGACAGGGGGCGGGAGGCTACACCTTC
>.|.|TRBV14|TRBJ1-6|15
CASSQLPGAGSPLHF
TGTGCCAGCAGCCAACTCCCAGGGGCAGGTTCACCCCTCCACTTT
>.|.|TRBV29-1|TRBJ2-7|17
CSVESPRNGQINYEQYF
TGCAGCGTTGAATCCCCACGTAACGGACAGATTAACTACGAGCAGTACTTC
>TRBD1|.|TRBV7-3|TRBJ2-2|17
CASSLRDRGARTRELFF
TGTGCCAGCAGCTTACGGGACAGGGGCGCGAGGACCCGGGAGCTGTTTTTT
>TRBD1|once|TRBV7-9|TRBJ1-1|15
CASSFGTGGKVEAFF
TGTGCCAGCAGCTTCGGGACAGGGGGCAAGGTTGAAGCTTTCTTT
>TRBD2|.|TRBV4-3|TRBJ2-5|17
CASSQGWTSGGAETQYF
TGCGCCAGCAGCCAAGGGTGGACTAGCGGGGGGGCGGAGACCCAGTACTTC
>.|.|TRBV27|TRBJ2-5|15
CASSPRLVNGETQYF
TGTGCCAGCAGTCCCCGACTAGTTAATGGAGAGACCCAGTACTTC
>TRBD1|once|TRBV7-2|TRBJ2-5|17
CASSLGATGGGQETQYF
TGTGCCAGCAGCTTGGGGGCGACAGGGGGGGGCCAAGAGACCCAGTACTTC
>TRBD1|.|TRBV4-2|TRBJ2-2|17
CASSPEVPGGRNGELFF
TGTGCCAGCAGCCCGGAGGTCCCAGGGGGCCGTAACGGGGAGCTGTTTTTT
>.|.|TRBV6-5|TRBJ1-2|14
CASSRVGGAAGYTF
TGTGCCAGCAGTCGGGTGGGGGGGGCAGCTGGCTACACCTTC
>TRBD1|.|TRBV4-2|TRBJ2-7|17
CASSQQPSGTGNYEQYF
TGTGCCAGCAGCCAACAACCCTCCGGGACAGGGAACTACGAGCAGTACTTC
>TRBD2|.|TRBV9|TRBJ2-2|16
CASSVAGGGNTGELFF
TGTGCCAGCAGCGTAGCTGGGGGGGGGAACACCGGGGAGCTGTTTTTT
>TRBD1|once|TRBV19|TRBJ1-5|14
CASSPGQGRQPQHF
TGTGCCAGTAGTCCGGGACAGGGGCGTCAGCCCCAGCATTTT
>.|.|TRBV4-2|TRBJ2-1|14
CASSQTGQNNEQFF
TGTGCCAGCAGCCAGACCGGACAGAACAATGAGCAGTTCTTC
>.|.|TRBV4-3|TRBJ2-1|17
CASSQEPQTPSYNEQFF
TGCGCCAGCAGCCAAGAACCGCAGACTCCCTCCTACAATGAGCAGTTCTTC
>.|.|TRBV19|TRBJ2-3|15
CASSNLAPRTDTQYF
TGTGCCAGTAGTAATCTAGCGCCTCGCACAGATACGCAGTATTTT
>TRBD2|few|TRBV7-7|TRBJ2-7|16
CASSPLGLAVIYEQYF
TGTGCCAGCAGCCCTTTGGGACTAGCGGTAATCTACGAGCAGTACTTC
>.|.|TRBV18|TRBJ1-1|14
CASSPRQGNTEAFF
TGTGCCAGCTCACCAAGGCAGGGGAACACTGAAGCTTTCTTT
>.|.|TRBV4-3|TRBJ2-3|16
CASSLWAGQLTDTQYF
TGCGCCAGCAGCCTTTGGGCGGGACAGCTGACAGATACGCAGTATTTT
>.|.|TRBV4-3|TRBJ2-3|13
CASSQEERHTQYF
TGCGCCAGCAGCCAAGAGGAGCGACATACGCAGTATTTT